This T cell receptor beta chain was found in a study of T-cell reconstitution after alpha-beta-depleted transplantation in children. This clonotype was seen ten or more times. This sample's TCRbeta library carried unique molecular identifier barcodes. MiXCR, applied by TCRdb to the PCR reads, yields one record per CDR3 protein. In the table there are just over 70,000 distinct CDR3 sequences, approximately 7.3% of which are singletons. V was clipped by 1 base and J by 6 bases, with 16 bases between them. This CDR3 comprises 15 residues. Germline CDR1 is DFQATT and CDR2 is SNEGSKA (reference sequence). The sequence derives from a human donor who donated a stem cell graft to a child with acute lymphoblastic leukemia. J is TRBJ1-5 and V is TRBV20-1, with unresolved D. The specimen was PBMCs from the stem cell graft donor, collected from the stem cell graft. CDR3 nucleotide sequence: TGCAGTGCTAGAGCTGAGGGTTTGGGGAGTCAGCCCCAGCATTTT. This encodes CSARAEGLGSQPQHF.